A selection of T cell receptor beta chains follows, all from one sample in a study of shared clonotypes between healthy human individuals. This table comes from immunoSEQ multiplex PCR, and its TCRdb copy is limited to in-frame clones, with some not included. The repertoire has under 2,000,000 clones, about 95% of them found once; the top ten carry 1.2%. The sequenced sample was naive CD8+ T cells sorted from blood. The source is a man aged 18 to 30 in good health. Each CDR3 is given with its conserved first and last residue. Fields, in order: V gene, D gene, clone size, CDR3 protein. The D gene is left open where the match is weak. Clone size is shown for a subset of rows, as once, few, many or a class of expanded clone.

>TRBV27|TRBD1|NA
CASSPSGGLILFEAFF
>TRBV5-8|NA|NA
CASSLIGVDNEKLFF
>TRBV19|NA|NA
CASHPYRHPNSPLHF
>TRBV30|TRBD1|NA
CAWRNEDRGPSGTHEKLFF
>TRBV4-1|TRBD1|NA
CASSQVGTGYSYNSPLHF
>TRBV28|NA|NA
CASSVGAWNQPQHF
>TRBV5-1|TRBD2|NA
CASSPLAGAWDEQFF
>TRBV10-1|TRBD2|NA
CASSIRGGYNEQFF
>TRBV10-3|TRBD1|NA
CAISWTGPTDTQYF
>TRBV4-3|TRBD1|NA
CASSQETGTGGNWVIQYF
>TRBV7-9|NA|NA
CASSSGVSYEQYF
>TRBV5-1|NA|NA
CASSLAVAENYGYTF
>TRBV7-2|NA|NA
CASELSGGGTEAFF
>TRBV30|NA|NA
CAWSGISYEQYF
>TRBV9|NA|few
CASSVGYGHYEQYF
>TRBV13|NA|NA
CASSPAGVGYEQYF
>TRBV16|NA|NA
CASSQSAGDIRQETQYF
>TRBV5-5|NA|few
CASSPDGGGYGYTF
>TRBV19|NA|NA
CASSIGQNQPQHF
>TRBV5-1|NA|NA
CASSLEWGAYEQYF
>TRBV29-1|TRBD1|NA
CSVEVGTDSHEQYF
>TRBV11-2|NA|NA
CASSLDFTSIDLDNEQFF
>TRBV30|NA|NA
CAWSLGAGPADTQYF
>TRBV4-3|NA|NA
CASSQEGGSGEAFF
>TRBV5-6|NA|NA
CASSLPNYGYTF
>TRBV11-2|NA|NA
CASSLDPSSASTDTQYF
>TRBV10-3|NA|NA
CAILDKSYEQYF
>TRBV6-5|NA|once
CASKPGEGETQYF
>TRBV9|NA|NA
CASSAYSSGNTIYF
>TRBV25-1|NA|NA
CATGPQETQYF
>TRBV27|NA|NA
CASSFGRAAYEQYF
>TRBV4-3|NA|NA
CASSQGRLIAYNEQFF
>TRBV27|TRBD2|NA
CASQSGTSGFSGQYF
>TRBV6-5|TRBD1|NA
CASSYTGTGGDTIYF
>TRBV6-6|TRBD1|NA
CASTSTGAGTEAFF
>TRBV7-2|NA|NA
CASSPDQGSYEQYF
>TRBV28|NA|NA
CASTPGTEIEQFF
>TRBV11-2|TRBD1|NA
CASSPTGVFSYNEQFF
>TRBV6-6|TRBD1|NA
CASSWTGIKNEQFF
>TRBV6-5|TRBD1|NA
CASSYSTGQASYEQYF
>TRBV9|TRBD1|once
CASSQGTGSYEQYF